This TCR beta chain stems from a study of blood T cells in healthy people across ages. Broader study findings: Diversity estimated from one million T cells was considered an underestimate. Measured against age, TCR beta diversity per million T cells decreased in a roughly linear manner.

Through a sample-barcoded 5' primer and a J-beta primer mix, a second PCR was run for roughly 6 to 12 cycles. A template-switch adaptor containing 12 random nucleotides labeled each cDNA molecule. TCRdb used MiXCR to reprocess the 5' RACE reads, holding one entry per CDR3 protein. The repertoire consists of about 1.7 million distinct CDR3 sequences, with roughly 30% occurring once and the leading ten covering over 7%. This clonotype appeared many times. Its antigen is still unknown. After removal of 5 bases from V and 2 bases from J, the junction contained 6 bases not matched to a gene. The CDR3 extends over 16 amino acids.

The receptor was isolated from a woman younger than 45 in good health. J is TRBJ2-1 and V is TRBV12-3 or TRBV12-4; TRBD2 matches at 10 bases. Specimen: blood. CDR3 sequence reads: CASSPRAGGPYNEQFF. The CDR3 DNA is TGTGCCAGCAGTCCCCGAGCGGGGGGGCCCTACAATGAGCAGTTCTTC.